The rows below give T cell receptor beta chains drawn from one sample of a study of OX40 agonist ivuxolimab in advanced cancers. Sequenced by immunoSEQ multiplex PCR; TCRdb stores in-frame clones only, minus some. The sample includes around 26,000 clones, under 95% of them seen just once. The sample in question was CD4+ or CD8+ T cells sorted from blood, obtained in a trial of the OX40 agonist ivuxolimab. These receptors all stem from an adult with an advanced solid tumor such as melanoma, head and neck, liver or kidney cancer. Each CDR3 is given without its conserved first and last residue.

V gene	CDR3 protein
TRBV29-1	SVGQGAQNTEAF
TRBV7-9	ASSLTQGRKYGYT
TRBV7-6	ASSLTAQVPYEQY
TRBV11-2	ASRGGTSYEQY
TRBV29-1	SVEDPSRKYNEQF
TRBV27	ASRRFPQETQY
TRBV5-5	ASSLALEVLYEQY
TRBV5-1	ASSRLGQRETQY
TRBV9	ASSDGLAGVQGAYNEQF
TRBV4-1	ASSQRQGLSYEQY
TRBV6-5	ASSYASGAVYEQY
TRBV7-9	ASSLAQAGVYEQY
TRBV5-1	ASRLDREDEAF
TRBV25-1	ASSEKWTMNGGELF
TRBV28	ASNGGAKNIQY
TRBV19	ASSGLAGTSDEQY